The 14 T cell receptor beta chains reported below all come from one sample, sequenced in a study of blood T cell repertoires in COVID-19. Clones were read by immunoSEQ multiplex PCR, and TCRdb kept only the in-frame ones, dropping some. The sample holds nearly 110,000 clones, 76% seen once. The specimen was peripheral blood. The receptors were sampled from a man of 80 years or more with COVID-19, enrolled during active disease.

This clone was recorded only once. The chain employs TRBV6-2 or TRBV6-3 and TRBJ1-1; D gene uncertain. V was pared by 0 bases and J by 0 bases, with 11 bases between. CDR1 is MNHEY, CDR2 SVGEGT, per germline. The CDR3 extends over 16 amino acids. CDR3 sequence (DNA): TGTGCCAGCAGTTACTCGAGGGAAGTCATGAACACTGAAGCTTTCTTT. This sequence encodes CASSYSREVMNTEAFF.

The chain has TRBV6-5 and TRBJ1-4; D gene ambiguous. Germline-derived CDR1 and CDR2 are MNHEY and SVGAGI. CDR3 length equals 16 residues. V lost 0 bases, J lost 8 bases, and 16 bases lay in between. CDR3 protein: CASSYSNERSREKLFF. In DNA form, the CDR3 reads TGTGCCAGCAGTTACTCGAATGAAAGATCGAGAGAAAAACTGTTTTTT.

This clone was recorded once. The genes are TRBV6-6 and TRBJ2-1, with TRBD1 matching over 9 bases. Germline values: CDR1 MNHNY, CDR2 SVGAGI (reference sequence). The CDR3 extends over 15 amino acids. V trimming: 7 bases; J trimming: 2 bases; junction bases outside the gene matches: 6. Here the CDR3 reads CASIRGTGTYNEQFF. The CDR3 DNA sequence: TGTGCCAGCATTCGAGGGACAGGGACCTACAATGAGCAGTTCTTC.

V gene TRBV5-1 combines with J gene TRBJ1-1, with D perhaps matching TRBD1 (5 bases). V shed 1 base and J shed 7 bases, with 8 bases lying between them. Germline values: CDR1 SGHRS, CDR2 YFSETQ. This CDR3 has 12 residues. The chain's CDR3 is CASSLRGIEAFF. Written as DNA, the CDR3 is TGCGCCAGCAGCTTGCGGGGGATTGAAGCTTTCTTT.

This clone was recorded a few times. The chain employs TRBV3-1 (or the pseudogene TRBV3-2) and TRBJ2-1; perhaps TRBD1 as D (6 bases). This CDR3 is built from 16 residues. Germline V CDR1 and CDR2: LGHDT, YNNKEL (reference sequence). Trimming cost V 0 bases and J 4 bases, with 13 bases left between them. The CDR3 DNA reads TGTGCCAGCAGCCAAGATCAGACAGGCCGATACAATGAGCAGTTCTTC. Translation gives CASSQDQTGRYNEQFF.

This clone was seen just once. This sequence joins TRBV4-2 and TRBJ1-3; TRBD1 is a possible D gene (5 bases). The CDR3 runs 18 residues. The germline V and J ends were trimmed by 0 bases and 0 bases, with 15 bases remaining between them. Germline V lookup: CDR1 LGHNA, CDR2 YNFKEQ. CDR3 amino acids: CASSQEGVGRYSGNTIYF. The CDR3 DNA sequence: TGTGCCAGCAGCCAAGAAGGGGTCGGACGGTACTCTGGAAACACCATATATTTT.

This clone was found a few times. The CDR3 reads CASSPPADTIYF. DNA of the CDR3: TGCGCCAGCAGCCCGCCGGCGGACACCATATATTTT. The rearrangement joins TRBV5-1 to TRBJ1-3; unclear D gene. With 4 bases removed from V and 8 bases from J, the gap between germline ends came to 10 bases. Germline CDR1 is SGHRS and CDR2 is YFSETQ. The CDR3 runs 12 residues.

The rearrangement links TRBV2 to TRBJ1-5, with D perhaps TRBD1 (6 bases). The CDR3 loop spans 13 amino acids. Germline V lookup: CDR1 SNHLY, CDR2 FYNNEI. V was cut by 4 bases and J by 4 bases, with 8 bases left in between. CDR3 bases: TGTGCCAGCAGTGGGGGACAAAATCAGCCCCAGCATTTT. Translated: CASSGGQNQPQHF.

This chain joins TRBV9 and TRBJ1-1; a possible D gene is TRBD1 (5 bases). V shed 0 bases and J shed 0 bases, with 15 bases lying between them. The CDR3 is 17 amino acids. From germline, CDR1 is SGDLS and CDR2 YYNGEE. CDR3 in amino acids: CASSVEERGPMNTEAFF. CDR3 DNA sequence: TGTGCCAGCAGCGTAGAAGAAAGGGGTCCCATGAACACTGAAGCTTTCTTT.

This chain connects TRBV5-4 to TRBJ2-2; 7 positions agree with TRBD1. The V segment lost 3 bases and the J segment 0 bases; nucleotides outside the gene matches: 5. CDR3 size: 16 residues. Germline V lookup: CDR1 SGHNT, CDR2 YYREEE (reference sequence). CDR3 in amino acids: CASSSRQGSNTGELFF. CDR3 sequence (DNA): TGTGCCAGCAGCTCAAGACAGGGTTCGAACACCGGGGAGCTGTTTTTT.

This clone was seen a handful of times. The genes are TRBV6-5 and TRBJ2-7, with D uncertain. This CDR3 contains 13 residues. Germline lookup yields CDR1 MNHEY and CDR2 SVGAGI. Trimming cost V 2 bases and J 6 bases, with 11 bases left between them. The CDR3 DNA sequence: TGTGCCAGCAGTTACCGGTCCTCAGGCGAGCAGTACTTC. This encodes CASSYRSSGEQYF.

This clone appeared a few times. This chain joins TRBV4-1 and TRBJ2-7; D gene uncertain. Trimming cost V 4 bases and J 4 bases, with 8 bases left between them. This CDR3 contains 12 residues. Germline V gene lookup returns CDR1 MGHRA and CDR2 YSYEKL. This CDR3 is CASSRSTYEQYF. CDR3 coding DNA: TGCGCCAGCAGCCGGTCGACTTACGAGCAGTACTTC.

This clone was recorded a few times. V gene TRBV5-1 combines with J gene TRBJ1-2; 7 bases agree with TRBD1. Germline CDR1 SGHRS, CDR2 YFSETQ. Trimming removed 4 bases from V and 4 bases from J; junction bases left unmatched: 4. This CDR3 spans 13 amino acids. The CDR3 sequence: CASSKDRSYGYTF. The CDR3 region has the DNA TGCGCCAGCAGCAAGGACAGGAGCTATGGCTACACCTTC.

This chain connects TRBV18 to TRBJ2-6, with a possible D match to TRBD1 (6 bases). Trimming shortened V by 6 bases and J by 0 bases, and 15 bases separated the two germline ends. The CDR3 is 17 residues long. Germline V CDR1 and CDR2: KGHSH, LQKENI. The DNA of the CDR3 is TGTGCCAGCTCGCCTCGACAGGCCTTCTCTGGGGCCAACGTCCTGACTTTC. It codes for CASSPRQAFSGANVLTF.